This T cell receptor beta chain derives from a study of blood T cell repertoires in COVID-19. Across the study: Samples came from the United States, Italy and Spain, spanning acute and convalescent COVID-19. PBMCs, B-cell-depleted T cells, or T cells provided the cDNA or gDNA that made up the material.

The authors' processing: It was from reference gene primer amplification that nucleated cell counts were estimated. Profiling relied on immunoSEQ multiplex PCR, and the TCRdb table lists in-frame clones only, not all of them. V, J and clone size reflect that table, while D and trimming were determined from the DNA. The table records over 150,000 clones, over 80% of them present only once. CDR1 and CDR2 from the germline V gene are MNHEY and SVGEGT. The CDR3 spans 12 residues. The V and J ends lost 0 bases and 4 bases respectively, with 2 bases between them. The material sequenced was peripheral blood. This chain joins TRBV6-2 or TRBV6-3 and TRBJ2-3; D not resolved. The sequence was collected from a woman in her fifties or sixties with acute or convalescent COVID-19. The CDR3 bases are TGTGCCAGCAGTTACTCCTCAGATACGCAGTATTTT. Residues: CASSYSSDTQYF.